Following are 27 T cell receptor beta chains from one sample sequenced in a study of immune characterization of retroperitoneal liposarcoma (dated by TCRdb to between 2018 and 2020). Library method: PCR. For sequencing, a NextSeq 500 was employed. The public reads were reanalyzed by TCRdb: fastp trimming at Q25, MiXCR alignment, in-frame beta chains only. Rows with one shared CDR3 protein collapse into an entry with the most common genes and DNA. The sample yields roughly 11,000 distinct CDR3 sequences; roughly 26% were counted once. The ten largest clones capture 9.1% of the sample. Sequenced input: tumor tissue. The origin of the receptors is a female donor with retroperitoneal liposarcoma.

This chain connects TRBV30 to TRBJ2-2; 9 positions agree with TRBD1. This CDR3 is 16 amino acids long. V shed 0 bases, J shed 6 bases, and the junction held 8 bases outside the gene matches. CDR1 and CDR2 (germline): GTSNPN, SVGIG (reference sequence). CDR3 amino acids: CAWSVLGQGRSGELFF. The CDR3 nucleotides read TGTGCCTGGAGTGTACTAGGACAGGGGCGGTCCGGGGAGCTGTTTTTT.

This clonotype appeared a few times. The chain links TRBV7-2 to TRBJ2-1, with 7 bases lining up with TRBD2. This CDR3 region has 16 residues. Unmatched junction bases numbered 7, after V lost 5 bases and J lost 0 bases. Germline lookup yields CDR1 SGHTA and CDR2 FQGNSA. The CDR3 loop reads CASSVGTTSSYNEQFF. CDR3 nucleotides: TGTGCCAGCAGCGTTGGGACTACAAGCTCCTACAATGAGCAGTTCTTC.

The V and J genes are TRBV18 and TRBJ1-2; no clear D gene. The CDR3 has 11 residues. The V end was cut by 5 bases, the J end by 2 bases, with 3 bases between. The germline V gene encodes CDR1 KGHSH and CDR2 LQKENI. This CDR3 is CASSSNYGYTF. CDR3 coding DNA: TGTGCCAGCTCATCCAACTATGGCTACACCTTC.

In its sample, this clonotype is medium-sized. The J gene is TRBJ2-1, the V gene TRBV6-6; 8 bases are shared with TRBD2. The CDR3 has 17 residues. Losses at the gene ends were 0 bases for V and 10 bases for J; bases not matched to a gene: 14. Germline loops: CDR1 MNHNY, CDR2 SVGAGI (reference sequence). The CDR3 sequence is CASSYSTPGRGGYEQFF. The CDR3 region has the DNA TGTGCCAGCAGTTACTCGACCCCGGGCCGGGGGGGCTACGAGCAGTTCTTC.

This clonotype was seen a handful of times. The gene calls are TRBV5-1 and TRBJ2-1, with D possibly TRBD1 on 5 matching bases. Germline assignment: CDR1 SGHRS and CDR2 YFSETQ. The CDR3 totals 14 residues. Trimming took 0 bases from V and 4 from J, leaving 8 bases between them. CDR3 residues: CASSLEGPYNEQFF. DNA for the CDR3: TGCGCCAGCAGCTTGGAGGGGCCGTACAATGAGCAGTTCTTC.

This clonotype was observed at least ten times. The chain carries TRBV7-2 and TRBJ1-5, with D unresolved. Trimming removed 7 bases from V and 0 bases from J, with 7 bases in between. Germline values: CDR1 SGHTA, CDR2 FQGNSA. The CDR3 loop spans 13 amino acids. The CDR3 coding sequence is TGTGCCAGCAAGGGTGATAGCAATCAGCCCCAGCATTTT. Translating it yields CASKGDSNQPQHF.

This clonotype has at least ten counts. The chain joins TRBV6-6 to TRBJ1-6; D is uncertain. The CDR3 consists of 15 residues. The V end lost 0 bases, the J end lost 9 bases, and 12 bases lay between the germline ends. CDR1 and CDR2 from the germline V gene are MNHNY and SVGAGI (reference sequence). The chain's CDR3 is CASSYSMAGGSPLHF. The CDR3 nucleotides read TGTGCCAGCAGTTACTCGATGGCAGGAGGTTCACCCCTCCACTTT.

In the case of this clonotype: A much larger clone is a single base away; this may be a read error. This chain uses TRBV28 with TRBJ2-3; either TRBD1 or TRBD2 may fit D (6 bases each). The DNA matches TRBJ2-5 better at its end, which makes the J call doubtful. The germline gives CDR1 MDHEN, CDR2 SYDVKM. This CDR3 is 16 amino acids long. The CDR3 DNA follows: TGTGCCAGCAATTTATTATATTCGGGGGCGAAAGAGACCCAGTACTTC. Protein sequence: CASNLLYSGAKETQYF.

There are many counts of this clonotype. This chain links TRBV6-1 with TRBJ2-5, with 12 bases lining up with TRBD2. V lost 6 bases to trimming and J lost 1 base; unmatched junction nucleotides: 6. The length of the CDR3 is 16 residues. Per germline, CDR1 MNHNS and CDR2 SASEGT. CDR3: CASSSGLAGFQETQYF. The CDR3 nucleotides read TGTGCCAGCAGCTCCGGACTAGCGGGGTTCCAAGAGACCCAGTACTTC.

CDR3 bases: TGCGCCAGCAGTGAAAACAGGGGAAACACTGAAGCTTTCTTT. Translated, it gives CASSENRGNTEAFF. The V and J genes are TRBV10-1 and TRBJ1-1, with 7 bases aligning to TRBD1. The CDR3 is 14 residues long. Germline-derived CDR1 and CDR2 are WNHNN and SYGVQD (reference sequence). V was clipped by 3 bases and J by 2 bases; unmatched bases: 3.

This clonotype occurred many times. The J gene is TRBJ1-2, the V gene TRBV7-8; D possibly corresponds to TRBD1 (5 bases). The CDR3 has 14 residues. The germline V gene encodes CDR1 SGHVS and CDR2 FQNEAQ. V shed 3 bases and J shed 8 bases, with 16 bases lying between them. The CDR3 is CASSLGPRTGGYTF. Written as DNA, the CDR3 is TGTGCCAGCAGCTTGGGGCCCCGGACGGGGGGCTACACCTTC.

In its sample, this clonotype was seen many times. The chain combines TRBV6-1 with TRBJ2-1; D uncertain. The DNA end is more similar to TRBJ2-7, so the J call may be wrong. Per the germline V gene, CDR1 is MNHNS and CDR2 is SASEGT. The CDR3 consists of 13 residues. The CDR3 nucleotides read TGTGCCAGCAGTTGGGCCGTTAACAATGAGCAGTACTTC. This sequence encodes CASSWAVNNEQYF.

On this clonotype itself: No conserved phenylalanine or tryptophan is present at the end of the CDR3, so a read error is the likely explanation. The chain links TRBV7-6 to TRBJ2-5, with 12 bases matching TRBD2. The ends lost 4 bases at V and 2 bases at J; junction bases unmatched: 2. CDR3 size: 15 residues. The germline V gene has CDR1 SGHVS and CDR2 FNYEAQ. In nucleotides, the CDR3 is TGTGCCAGCAGCTACGGACTAGCGGGGCAAGAGACCCAGTACTCT. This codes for CASSYGLAGQETQYS.

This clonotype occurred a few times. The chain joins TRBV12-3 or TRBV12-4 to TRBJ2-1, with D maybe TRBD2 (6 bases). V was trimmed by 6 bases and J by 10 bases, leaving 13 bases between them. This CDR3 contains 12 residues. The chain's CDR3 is CASRGGSYEQFF. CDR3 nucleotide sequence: TGTGCCAGCAGAGGAGGGAGCTACGAGCAGTTCTTC.

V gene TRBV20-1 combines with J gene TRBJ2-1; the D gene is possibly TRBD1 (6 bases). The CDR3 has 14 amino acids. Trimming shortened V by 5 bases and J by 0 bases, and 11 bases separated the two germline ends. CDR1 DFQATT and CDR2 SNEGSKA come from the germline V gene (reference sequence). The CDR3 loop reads CSAWGPLSYNEQFF. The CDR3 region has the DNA TGCAGTGCTTGGGGGCCCCTCTCCTACAATGAGCAGTTCTTC.

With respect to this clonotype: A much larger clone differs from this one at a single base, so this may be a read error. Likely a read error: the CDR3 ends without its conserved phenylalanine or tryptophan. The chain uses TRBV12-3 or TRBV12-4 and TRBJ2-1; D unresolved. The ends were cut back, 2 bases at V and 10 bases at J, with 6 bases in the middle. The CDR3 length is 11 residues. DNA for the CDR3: TGTGCCAGCAGTTTAAGCACCGAGCAGTTCTCC. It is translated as CASSLSTEQFS.

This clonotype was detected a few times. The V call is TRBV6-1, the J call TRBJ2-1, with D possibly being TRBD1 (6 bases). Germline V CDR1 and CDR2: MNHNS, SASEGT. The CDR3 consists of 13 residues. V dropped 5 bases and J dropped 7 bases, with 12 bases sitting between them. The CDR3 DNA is TGTGCCAGCAGTCCGGAGAGGGGGAATGAGCAGTTCTTC. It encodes CASSPERGNEQFF.

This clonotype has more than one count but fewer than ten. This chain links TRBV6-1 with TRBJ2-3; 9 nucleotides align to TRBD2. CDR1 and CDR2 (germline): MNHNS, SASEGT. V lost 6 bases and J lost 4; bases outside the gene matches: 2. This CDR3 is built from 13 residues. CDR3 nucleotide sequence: TGTGCCAGCAGGCGGACTAGCGCAGATACGCAGTATTTT. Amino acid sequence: CASRRTSADTQYF.

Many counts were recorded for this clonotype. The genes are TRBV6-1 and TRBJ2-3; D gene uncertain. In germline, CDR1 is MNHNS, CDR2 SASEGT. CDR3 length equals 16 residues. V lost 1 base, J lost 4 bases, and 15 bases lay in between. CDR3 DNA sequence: TGTGCCAGCAGTGAAGTCTTCCAGGTTAGGGCAGATACGCAGTATTTT. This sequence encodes CASSEVFQVRADTQYF.

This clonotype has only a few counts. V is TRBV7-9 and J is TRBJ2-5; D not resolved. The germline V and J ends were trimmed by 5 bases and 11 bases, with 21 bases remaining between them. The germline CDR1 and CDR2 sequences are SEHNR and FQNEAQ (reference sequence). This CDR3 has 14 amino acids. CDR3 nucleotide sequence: TGTGCCAGCAGCCCCGCTCTAGGGAAAAATGAGCAGTACTTC. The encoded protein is CASSPALGKNEQYF.

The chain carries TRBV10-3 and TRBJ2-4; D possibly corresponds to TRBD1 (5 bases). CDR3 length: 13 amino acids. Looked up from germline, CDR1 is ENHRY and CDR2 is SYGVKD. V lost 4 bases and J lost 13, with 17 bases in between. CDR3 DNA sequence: TGTGCCATCAGTGGGTGGGGCTACAATGAGCAGTACTTC. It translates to CAISGWGYNEQYF.

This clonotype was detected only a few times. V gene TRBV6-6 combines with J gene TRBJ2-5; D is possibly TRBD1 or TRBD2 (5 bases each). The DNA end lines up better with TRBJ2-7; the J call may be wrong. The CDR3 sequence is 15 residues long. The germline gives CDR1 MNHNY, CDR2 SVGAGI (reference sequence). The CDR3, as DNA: TGTGCCAGCAGTTACCGGGACGTGCGAACCTACGAGCAGTACTTC. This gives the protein CASSYRDVRTYEQYF.

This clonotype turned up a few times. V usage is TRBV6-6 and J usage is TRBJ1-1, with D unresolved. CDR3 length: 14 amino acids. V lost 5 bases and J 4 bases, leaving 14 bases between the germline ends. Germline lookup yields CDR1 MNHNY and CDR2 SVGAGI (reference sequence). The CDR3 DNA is TGTGCCAGCAGTGAGCAGCACCCGGGCACTGAAGCTTTCTTT. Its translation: CASSEQHPGTEAFF.

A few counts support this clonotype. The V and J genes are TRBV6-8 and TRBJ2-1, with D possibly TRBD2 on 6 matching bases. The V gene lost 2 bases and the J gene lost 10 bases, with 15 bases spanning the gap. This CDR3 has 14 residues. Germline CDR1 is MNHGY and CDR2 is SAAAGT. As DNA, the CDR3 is TGTGCCAGCAGTTACGACGCGGGGTTCGGGGAGCAGTTCTTC. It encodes CASSYDAGFGEQFF.

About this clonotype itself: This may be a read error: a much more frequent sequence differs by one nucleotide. CDR3 residues: CASSATLRGCGIPSTQFF. The CDR3 DNA sequence: TGTGCCAGCAGCGCCACCCTCCGGGGCTGCGGTATCCCCTCGACCCAGTTCTTC. This chain uses TRBV11-3 with TRBJ2-1; the D gene could be TRBD1 or TRBD2 (5 bases each). The length of the CDR3 is 18 residues. Germline-derived CDR1 and CDR2 are SGHNT and YENEEA. V dropped 5 bases and J dropped 13 bases, with 33 bases sitting between them.

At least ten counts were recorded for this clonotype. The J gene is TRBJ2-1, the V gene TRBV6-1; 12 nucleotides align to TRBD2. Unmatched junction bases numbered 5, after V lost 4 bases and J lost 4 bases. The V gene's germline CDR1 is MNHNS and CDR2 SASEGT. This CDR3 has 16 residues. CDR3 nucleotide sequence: TGTGCCAGCAGTGGGGGACTAGCGGGTTTGTACAATGAGCAGTTCTTC. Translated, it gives CASSGGLAGLYNEQFF.

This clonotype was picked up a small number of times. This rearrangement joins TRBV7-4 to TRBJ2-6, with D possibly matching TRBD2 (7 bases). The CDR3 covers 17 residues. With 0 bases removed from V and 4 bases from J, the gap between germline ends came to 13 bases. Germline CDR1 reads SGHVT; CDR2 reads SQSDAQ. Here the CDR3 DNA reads TGTGCCAGCAGCTTAGCGGGGGGGCGGTCCGGGGCCAACGTCCTGACTTTC. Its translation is CASSLAGGRSGANVLTF.